The entry below gives a single T cell receptor beta chain sequence along with its context. This specimen belongs to a study of blood T cell repertoires in COVID-19. Study-level background: Samples taken during acute and convalescent COVID-19 were collected in the United States, Italy and Spain. From T cells, B-cell-depleted T cells, or PBMCs came the material, which was cDNA or gDNA.

There are 13 residues in the CDR3. V was shortened by 5 bases and J by 5 bases, with 10 bases between the two germline ends. Germline V gene sequence: CDR1 MNHEY, CDR2 SMNVEV (reference sequence). Methods used by the authors: Reference gene primer amplification gave estimated nucleated cell counts. The repertoire was sequenced with immunoSEQ multiplex PCR; TCRdb's copy has only in-frame clones and lacks some. The V and J calls and clone size are taken from that table; D and trimming were inferred from the DNA. The sample lists approximately 50,000 clones, 84% occurring once. The sequence came from a man between 65 and 79 years old with active COVID-19. Sequenced material: peripheral blood. The chain links TRBV27 to TRBJ2-1; possibly TRBD2 for D (6 bases). The CDR3 is CASSPTRDNEQFF. The DNA of the CDR3 is TGTGCCAGCAGTCCGACTAGAGACAATGAGCAGTTCTTC.